This T cell receptor beta chain was obtained from a study of shared clonotypes between healthy human individuals. The genomic DNA of each subset was split evenly across several immunoSEQ plates. TCRdb keeps only in-frame clones here, not all; method: immunoSEQ multiplex PCR. The sample includes millions of clones, about 94% of them seen just once. Comments on this clone: Its antigen is not identified.

CD45RO negativity and positive selection for CCR7 defined naive CD8 cells, a population that excluded terminally differentiated effector memory CD45RA+ cells. In germline, CDR1 is LNHDA, CDR2 SQIVND (reference sequence). V was pared by 6 bases and J by 2 bases, with 11 bases between. The CDR3 extends over 13 amino acids. The study's findings and limits: Clonotype sharing across donors was expected to vary with sequencing depth.

The rearrangement joins TRBV19 to TRBJ2-7; D is uncertain. This TCR was sampled from a man aged 18-30 years in good health. Material: naive CD8+ T cells sorted from blood. This CDR3 reads CASSSTYTYEQYF. CDR3 DNA sequence: TGTGCCAGTAGCTCGACCTATACCTACGAGCAGTACTTC. The complete variable domain, with remaining parts taken from reference TRBV19 and TRBJ2-7, reads DGGITQSPKYLFRKEGQNVTLSCEQNLNHDAMYWYRQDPGQGLRLIYYSQIVNDFQKGDIAEGYSVSREKKESFPLTVTSAQKNPTAFYLCASSSTYTYEQYFGPGTRLTVT.